The clone carrying this TCR beta chain has only one observation. Its antigen is undetermined. Data came from immunoSEQ multiplex PCR; TCRdb stores just in-frame clones and leaves some out. This sample yields 130,000 or so clones, of which more than 80% are seen a single time; 4.2% belongs to the top ten. This specimen belongs to a study of T cell responses to AZD1222 COVID-19 vaccine. The study's findings and limits: The donor group comprised mostly white British people and more females; the analysis possibly underestimated clonal diversity. Nearly half of spike-specific TCRs reportedly target variant regions that are unmutated in the B.1.351 and B.1.1.7 variants. Baseline testing showed seropositivity in only six or seven AZD1222 recipients. No day 14 peak samples; only post-peak repertoires were characterized.

The sequence derives from an adult who received the MenACWY meningococcal vaccine as a control. The source material was peripheral blood, sampled 28 days after the second dose of the MenACWY control vaccine.

This chain's CDR3 is CASSRETSGSTGELFF. The CDR3 DNA reads as TGTGCCAGCAGCCGAGAGACTAGCGGGTCTACCGGGGAGCTGTTTTTT. This chain joins TRBV7-8 and TRBJ2-2; 10 bases are shared with TRBD2. V gave up 5 bases and J gave up 5 bases; unmatched junction bases: 8. The CDR3 is 16 amino acids. The germline V gene encodes CDR1 SGHVS and CDR2 FQNEAQ.